This section outlines one T cell receptor beta chain sequence together with its context. This entry comes from a study of shared clonotypes between healthy human individuals. The CDR3 has 15 amino acids. The V end was cut by 5 bases, the J end by 4 bases, with 17 bases between. CDR1 and CDR2 from the germline V gene are MDHEN and SYDVKM. In the original processing: Quality scores were absent from the junction-only immunoSEQ sequences, so filtering differed. Sequencing was performed with immunoSEQ multiplex PCR; in TCRdb, only in-frame clones are kept and a portion is missing. That table furnishes V, J and clone size, whereas the DNA furnished D and trimming. The sample carries some 550,000 clones, more than 95% recorded once. The study drew its donors from healthy HIV-negative adults without recent acute infections or vaccinations.

The V gene is TRBV28, the J gene TRBJ1-1; D remains ambiguous. The receptor comes from a woman between 25 and 40 years old in good health. Material for sequencing was naive CD4+ T cells sorted from blood. Subset defined: CD45RA+ positively selected. The CDR3 is CASSPSPGRGTEAFF. The CDR3 nucleotides are TGTGCCAGCAGTCCGTCGCCCGGCCGGGGCACTGAAGCTTTCTTT.